The clone carrying this T cell receptor (beta chain) was found a few times. This sample stems from a study of T cell changes during pregnancy in multiple sclerosis. CDR3 length equals 15 residues. V was shortened by 2 bases and J by 4 bases, with 14 bases between the two germline ends. CDR1 and CDR2 from the germline V gene are SEHNR and FQNEAQ (reference sequence). Profiled with immunoSEQ multiplex PCR; TCRdb holds only in-frame clones, not every one. Of 35,000 to 45,000 clones listed, about 90% are singletons. The TCR comes from a female donor in good health, enrolled as a control in a pregnancy study. The chain is built from TRBV7-9 and TRBJ1-2; maybe TRBD1 (6 bases). The specimen comprised peripheral blood, sampled in the second trimester of pregnancy. CDR3: CASSLMGAPPYGYTF. In nucleotides, the CDR3 is TGTGCCAGCAGCTTAATGGGGGCCCCTCCCTATGGCTACACCTTC.